This record covers a single T cell receptor beta chain. Roughly 0.45 to 1 ug RNA was reverse transcribed with random hexamers. An immunoSEQ multiplex PCR amplified TCR beta CDR3 over 54 Vbeta and 13 Jbeta. TCRdb re-derived calls from the immunoSEQ multiplex PCR reads in MiXCR, one entry per CDR3 protein. The sample shows roughly 150,000 distinct CDR3 sequences, 80% to 95% of them seen only once. This specimen comes from a study of CD8 T cells in Susac syndrome. Sequencing of TCR beta was undertaken in CD8+ and CD4+ T cells derived from blood. The authors negatively isolated CD8+ and CD4+ T cells and FACS-enriched TEMRA cells. This receptor was taken from a human donor in good health. Material for sequencing was CD4+ T cells from PBMCs.

The CDR3 nucleotides are TGTGCCTGGAGCTTCAGCAGCAATCAGCCCCAGCATTTT. Its translation: CAWSFSSNQPQHF. The chain employs TRBV30 and TRBJ1-5; D not certain. This CDR3 has 13 residues. Between the trimmed V and J ends, which lost 3 bases and 1 base, there was a span of 7 bases. CDR1 is GTSNPN, CDR2 SVGIG, per germline (reference sequence).